This TCR beta chain was retrieved from a study of tumor T cells in aggressive B-cell lymphoma. The CDR3 covers 15 residues. The sample holds one count of this clone. Some clones are missing from TCRdb's copy, which holds only in-frame ones; the method was immunoSEQ multiplex PCR. Found here are fewer than 800 clones, around 93% of them singletons; the top ten hold 4% to 5%. This chain joins TRBV21-1 and TRBJ1-1; the tabulated D call, TRBD1, remains unverified against the DNA. TRBV21-1 is a pseudogene segment. This TCR was recovered from an adult with diffuse large B cell lymphoma. Sequenced material: tumor tissue. The CDR3 reads CASSLQKNPNTEAFF. Written as DNA, the CDR3 is TGTGCCAGCAGCCTCCAGAAAAACCCTAACACTGAAGCTTTCTTT.